The 30 T cell receptor beta chains listed next were all sequenced from one sample in a study of cytomegalovirus exposure and HLA in healthy donors. Amplification used 60 Vbeta primers and 13 Jbeta primers. Sequencing used immunoSEQ multiplex PCR; TCRdb keeps in-frame clones, though not all of them. The data show under 200,000 clones, around two thirds seen once. Sequencing was performed on PBMCs. The origin of the receptors is a man aged 35-49 years in good health and CMV-seronegative.

The V and J genes are TRBV13 and TRBJ2-3, with 14 bases identical to TRBD2. In germline, CDR1 is PRHDT, CDR2 FYEKMQ (reference sequence). The CDR3 has 20 residues. With 3 bases clipped from V and 1 base from J, the junction kept 12 bases outside the gene matches. The CDR3 DNA reads TGTGCCAGCAGCTTGCAATCGACTAGCGGGAGGGCCCGGGGCACAGATACGCAGTATTTT. Translating gives CASSLQSTSGRARGTDTQYF.

This clone has only a few counts. The CDR3 DNA sequence: TGTGCCAGCAGCCCCCACATAGCGGGAGGGAACACCGGGGAGCTGTTTTTT. It is translated as CASSPHIAGGNTGELFF. This rearrangement joins TRBV21-1 to TRBJ2-2; the table's D call, TRBD2, was not checked against the DNA. TRBV21-1 is a pseudogene locus. The CDR3 totals 17 residues.

This clone has a handful of counts. The chain joins TRBV5-1 to TRBJ2-7; maybe TRBD2 (7 bases). The V and J ends lost 5 bases and 1 base respectively, with 13 bases between them. This CDR3 region has 14 residues. The germline gives CDR1 SGHRS, CDR2 YFSETQ. CDR3 in amino acids: CASREQGGSYEQYF. The CDR3 coding sequence is TGCGCCAGCAGGGAACAGGGAGGGTCCTACGAGCAGTACTTC.

This clone showed up just a few times. The genes are TRBV5-1 and TRBJ2-6; D gene uncertain. Looked up from germline, CDR1 is SGHRS and CDR2 is YFSETQ. The CDR3 is 15 amino acids. V was pared by 0 bases and J by 0 bases, with 4 bases between. The CDR3 protein is CASSLDGSGANVLTF. The CDR3, as DNA: TGCGCCAGCAGCTTGGACGGCTCTGGGGCCAACGTCCTGACTTTC. Full variable domain (missing parts from reference TRBV5-1 and TRBJ2-6): KAGVTQTPRYLIKTRGQQVTLSCSPISGHRSVSWYQQTPGQGLQFLFEYFSETQRNKGNFPGRFSGRQFSNSRSEMNVSTLELGDSALYLCASSLDGSGANVLTFGAGSRLTVL.

The CDR3 is CASSPLPGNQPQHF. DNA of the CDR3: TGTGCCAGCTCACCACTCCCGGGAAATCAGCCCCAGCATTTT. V and J are TRBV18 and TRBJ1-5; D is unresolved. Germline assignment: CDR1 KGHSH and CDR2 LQKENI. The germline V and J ends were trimmed by 1 base and 4 bases, with 8 bases remaining between them. The CDR3 sequence is 14 residues long.

The CDR3 here is CASSEVPPGRETQYF. CDR3 bases: TGTGCCAGCAGTGAAGTTCCGCCGGGTAGGGAGACCCAGTACTTC. V and J are TRBV2 and TRBJ2-5; no firm D call. In germline, CDR1 is SNHLY, CDR2 FYNNEI. There are 15 residues in the CDR3. V was pared by 1 base and J by 5 bases, with 14 bases between.

This chain links TRBV18 with TRBJ2-3; the match to TRBD2 covers 7 bases. CDR1 KGHSH and CDR2 LQKENI come from the germline V gene. The CDR3 is made up of 15 amino acids. V was clipped by 3 bases and J by 6 bases; unmatched bases: 9. The CDR3 bases are TGTGCCAGCTCACCTTTACCTCTAGCGGCGGATACGCAGTATTTT. Translating gives CASSPLPLAADTQYF.

This clone was seen a few times. The chain employs TRBV30 and TRBJ1-6, with TRBD1 matching over 7 bases. Germline lookup yields CDR1 GTSNPN and CDR2 SVGIG (reference sequence). The ends lost 4 bases at V and 8 bases at J; junction bases unmatched: 8. The CDR3 is 14 residues long. CDR3 loop: CAWMSGTVDSPLHF. The CDR3, as DNA: TGTGCCTGGATGTCCGGGACAGTGGATTCACCCCTCCACTTT.

The chain has TRBV19 and TRBJ2-2, with D uncertain. V was cut by 10 bases and J by 4 bases, with 10 bases left in between. CDR1 and CDR2 (germline): LNHDA, SQIVND (reference sequence). The CDR3 covers 12 residues. The CDR3: CATPPGTGELFF. The DNA of the CDR3 is TGTGCCACCCCCCCGGGCACCGGGGAGCTGTTTTTT.

This chain connects TRBV7-2 to TRBJ1-5, with D tentatively TRBD1 (5 bases). The CDR3 runs 15 residues. Germline V gene data show CDR1 as SGHTA and CDR2 as FQGNSA. V was pared by 1 base and J by 4 bases, with 11 bases between. The CDR3 region is CASSLVGGENQPQHF. The CDR3 region has the DNA TGTGCCAGCAGCTTAGTTGGAGGGGAGAATCAGCCCCAGCATTTT. The whole variable domain, filled in from reference TRBV7-2 and TRBJ1-5, reads GAGVSQSPSNKVTEKGKDVELRCDPISGHTALYWYRQSLGQGLEFLIYFQGNSAPDKSGLPSDRFSAERTGGSVSTLTIQRTQQEDSAVYLCASSLVGGENQPQHFGDGTRLSIL.

This clone occurred a few times. The gene calls are TRBV5-1 and TRBJ2-1; 11 bases are a match to TRBD2. The germline V gene encodes CDR1 SGHRS and CDR2 YFSETQ. Trimming removed 1 base from V and 4 bases from J; junction bases left unmatched: 1. The CDR3 totals 15 residues. CDR3 region: CASSLPSGGYNEQFF. The DNA of the CDR3 is TGCGCCAGCAGCTTGCCTAGCGGGGGGTACAATGAGCAGTTCTTC.

The chain uses TRBV19 and TRBJ1-4; 7 nucleotides align to TRBD1. J was trimmed by 3 bases and V by 5 bases; bases with no gene match: 6. Germline V gene sequence: CDR1 LNHDA, CDR2 SQIVND (reference sequence). The CDR3 consists of 15 residues. The CDR3 DNA follows: TGTGCCAGTAGTTCCTCAGGGGGAGCTAATGAAAAACTGTTTTTT. As protein: CASSSSGGANEKLFF.

CDR3 sequence (DNA): TGTGCCAGCAGCTTAAGTCCGGACAGGGGCCAAGAGACCCAGTACTTC. Translating gives CASSLSPDRGQETQYF. The chain is built from TRBV7-3 and TRBJ2-5; 9 nucleotides align to TRBD1. V lost 1 base and J lost 1; bases outside the gene matches: 4. This CDR3 comprises 16 residues. Looked up from germline, CDR1 is SGHTA and CDR2 is FQGTGA.

The rearrangement joins TRBV5-1 to TRBJ2-1; 8 bases map to TRBD2. Germline CDR1 and CDR2: SGHRS and YFSETQ. The CDR3 contains 16 residues. J gave up 5 bases and V 4 bases, and 11 bases lay outside the gene matches. DNA of the CDR3: TGCGCCAGCAGCCCTCGCACGACTAGCGCCAACAATGAGCAGTTCTTC. Protein: CASSPRTTSANNEQFF.

The chain joins TRBV14 to TRBJ2-2; TRBD1 is a possible D gene (5 bases). The V gene lost 0 bases and the J gene lost 4 bases, with 27 bases spanning the gap. Germline V CDR1 and CDR2: SGHDN, FVKESK. The CDR3 has 21 amino acids. The CDR3 DNA is TGTGCCAGCAGCCAAGATGCGAGAAGGGGTAGGAGCGTTCGGGTCACCGGGGAGCTGTTTTTT. The encoded protein is CASSQDARRGRSVRVTGELFF. The full variable domain, rest sourced from reference TRBV14 and TRBJ2-2, is EAGVTQFPSHSVIEKGQTVTLRCDPISGHDNLYWYRRVMGKEIKFLLHFVKESKQDESGMPNNRFLAERTGGTYSTLKVQPAELEDSGVYFCASSQDARRGRSVRVTGELFFGEGSRLTVL.

CDR3 DNA sequence: TGCGCCAGCAGCCTTCAGGGACGGGGGGGGGCGGATACGCAGTATTTT. The encoded protein is CASSLQGRGGADTQYF. The J gene is TRBJ2-3, the V gene TRBV5-1; 8 bases fit TRBD2. V lost 4 bases, J lost 6 bases, and 13 bases stayed unmatched. Germline CDR1 SGHRS, CDR2 YFSETQ. The length of the CDR3 is 16 residues.

This chain connects TRBV6-1 to TRBJ2-7; 7 bases are a match to TRBD2. Germline V gene data show CDR1 as MNHNS and CDR2 as SASEGT. Unmatched junction bases numbered 4, after V lost 6 bases and J lost 5 bases. The CDR3 has 12 residues. This CDR3 is CASSRGGDEQYF. CDR3 DNA: TGTGCCAGCAGCCGCGGGGGTGACGAGCAGTACTTC.

This chain joins TRBV11-3 and TRBJ2-5; the match to TRBD2 covers 14 bases. This CDR3 has 15 amino acids. The germline gives CDR1 SGHNT, CDR2 YENEEA. Losses at the gene ends were 6 bases for V and 5 bases for J; bases not matched to a gene: 5. The CDR3 nucleotides are TGTGCCAGCAGTAGGACTAGCGGGAGGCGGGAGACCCAGTACTTC. Translated: CASSRTSGRRETQYF.

This clone was observed a handful of times. This chain links TRBV10-3 with TRBJ2-7; possible D gene TRBD1, 6 bases. V was cut by 2 bases and J by 3 bases, with 11 bases left in between. The CDR3 is 14 amino acids. Germline V gene data show CDR1 as ENHRY and CDR2 as SYGVKD. CDR3 residues: CAISEALRGYEQYF. Written as DNA, the CDR3 is TGTGCCATCAGTGAGGCCCTCAGGGGCTACGAGCAGTACTTC.

V is TRBV29-1 and J is TRBJ2-5; perhaps TRBD2 as D (5 bases). The CDR3 runs 11 residues. Between the trimmed V and J ends, which lost 2 bases and 5 bases, there was a span of 6 bases. The V gene's germline CDR1 is SQVTM and CDR2 ANQGSEA. The CDR3: CSVERGETQYF. The CDR3 coding sequence is TGCAGCGTTGAACGCGGGGAGACCCAGTACTTC.

The chain combines TRBV9 with TRBJ2-7; TRBD2 might be the D (5 bases). The ends were cut back, 3 bases at V and 4 bases at J, with 17 bases in the middle. CDR1 is SGDLS, CDR2 YYNGEE, per germline. CDR3 length: 15 residues. CDR3 nucleotide sequence: TGTGCCAGCAGCGCCGAACTAGGGATCCGGTACGAGCAGTACTTC. Translating gives CASSAELGIRYEQYF.

The chain combines TRBV7-9 with TRBJ2-7; 12 bases fit TRBD1. This CDR3 region has 18 residues. J was trimmed by 7 bases and V by 7 bases; bases with no gene match: 20. Germline loops: CDR1 SEHNR, CDR2 FQNEAQ (reference sequence). Written as DNA, the CDR3 is TGTGCCAGCAAGATAGGTGGGACAGGGGGCCCCGTCTCTGTGGAGCAGTACTTC. Residues: CASKIGGTGGPVSVEQYF.

Concerning this clone itself: Other DNA variants within this sample encode the same CDR3. The V gene is TRBV11-3, the J gene TRBJ2-2, with TRBD1 matching 7 bases. CDR3 size: 15 residues. The junction had 1 base not matched to a gene; V was cut back by 1 base and J by 2 bases. Germline assignment: CDR1 SGHNT and CDR2 YENEEA. The CDR3: CASSLGQGNTGELFF. In nucleotides, the CDR3 is TGTGCCAGCAGCTTAGGACAGGGAAACACCGGGGAGCTGTTTTTT.

The chain has TRBV28 and TRBJ2-4; TRBD1 might be the D (5 bases). Trimming removed 6 bases at V and 9 bases at J, with 24 bases between. Germline CDR1 MDHEN, CDR2 SYDVKM. The CDR3 totals 16 residues. The CDR3 here is CASSPPNTGSRGIQYF. CDR3 DNA: TGTGCCAGCAGCCCTCCGAACACGGGCTCTAGGGGCATTCAGTACTTC.

The rearrangement uses TRBV25-1 and TRBJ2-3, with 8 bases matching TRBD2. This CDR3 region has 15 residues. The J segment lost 2 bases and the V segment lost 4 bases, leaving 5 bases of the junction unmatched. Germline V gene lookup returns CDR1 MGHDK and CDR2 SYGVNS. CDR3 amino acids: CASSVTSASTDTQYF. In DNA, the CDR3 is TGTGCCAGCAGTGTGACTAGCGCTTCCACAGATACGCAGTATTTT.

The V and J genes are TRBV7-6 and TRBJ2-3; 11 bases map to TRBD2. J gave up 2 bases and V 4 bases, and 5 bases lay outside the gene matches. Germline V CDR1 and CDR2: SGHVS, FNYEAQ. The CDR3 covers 16 residues. CDR3 sequence (DNA): TGTGCCAGCAGCTCTCGTAGCGGGGGGGCCACAGATACGCAGTATTTT. This codes for CASSSRSGGATDTQYF. The whole variable domain, remainder taken from reference TRBV7-6 and TRBJ2-3, is GAGVSQSPRYKVTKRGQDVALRCDPISGHVSLYWYRQALGQGPEFLTYFNYEAQQDKSGLPNDRFSAERPEGSISTLTIQRTEQRDSAMYRCASSSRSGGATDTQYFGPGTRLTVL.

For the CDR3, the DNA is TGTGCCAGTAGTATACGAACAGGGGGCCTTCGTGACACCGGGGAGCTGTTTTTT. Its protein is CASSIRTGGLRDTGELFF. This chain uses TRBV19 with TRBJ2-2, with 9 bases matching TRBD1. Germline V CDR1 and CDR2: LNHDA, SQIVND (reference sequence). The CDR3 covers 18 residues. Unmatched junction bases numbered 10, after V lost 2 bases and J lost 3 bases.

This sequence joins TRBV6-1 and TRBJ2-6, with D unresolved. The CDR3 has 14 residues. Germline values: CDR1 MNHNS, CDR2 SASEGT. Trimming left V 3 bases short and J 2 bases short, with 5 bases between. Written as DNA, the CDR3 is TGTGCCAGCAGTGACCCTACTGGGGCCAACGTCCTGACTTTC. This gives the protein CASSDPTGANVLTF.

DNA of the CDR3: TGTGCCAGCAGCTTACCAACAGGGCTACCCGGGGAGCTGTTTTTT. It yields the protein CASSLPTGLPGELFF. The chain carries TRBV7-2 and TRBJ2-2, with TRBD1 as a possible D gene (6 bases). The CDR3 length is 15 residues. The germline gives CDR1 SGHTA, CDR2 FQGNSA. The ends were cut back, 2 bases at V and 6 bases at J, with 13 bases in the middle.

This chain connects TRBV4-3 to TRBJ2-3; the match to TRBD1 covers 7 bases. The CDR3 contains 16 residues. Trimming removed 4 bases from V and 0 bases from J; junction bases left unmatched: 7. Germline CDR1 LGHNA, CDR2 YSLEER. This chain's CDR3 is CASSPTGTESTDTQYF. The CDR3 nucleotides read TGCGCCAGCAGCCCAACCGGGACAGAGAGCACAGATACGCAGTATTTT.